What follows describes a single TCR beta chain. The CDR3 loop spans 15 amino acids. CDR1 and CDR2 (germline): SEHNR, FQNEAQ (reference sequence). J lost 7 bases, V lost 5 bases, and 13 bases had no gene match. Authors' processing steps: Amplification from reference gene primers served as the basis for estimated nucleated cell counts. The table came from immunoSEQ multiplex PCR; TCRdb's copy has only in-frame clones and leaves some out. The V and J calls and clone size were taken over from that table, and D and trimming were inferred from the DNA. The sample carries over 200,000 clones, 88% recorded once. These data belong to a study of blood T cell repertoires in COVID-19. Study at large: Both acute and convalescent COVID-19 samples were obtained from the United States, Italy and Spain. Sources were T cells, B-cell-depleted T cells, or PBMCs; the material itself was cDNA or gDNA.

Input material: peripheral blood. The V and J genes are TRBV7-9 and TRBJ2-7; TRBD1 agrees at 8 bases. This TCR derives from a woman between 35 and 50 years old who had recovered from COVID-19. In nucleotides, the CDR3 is TGTGCCAGCAGCCCCCCCGCAGGGGGCCCGGGGGAGCAGTACTTC. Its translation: CASSPPAGGPGEQYF.